This entry is about one T cell receptor beta chain. Its antigen is still unknown. Healthy bone marrow donors made up the donors. This sample was included in a study of cytomegalovirus exposure and HLA in healthy donors. Study findings and constraints: Reports described diagnosis of cytomegalovirus status by the classifier as highly specific and sensitive. One cluster of highly shared sequence variants probably arose as a sequencing artifact.

Amplification used 60 Vbeta primers and 13 Jbeta primers. Sequencing used immunoSEQ multiplex PCR; TCRdb keeps in-frame clones, though not all of them. Of approximately 130,000 clones listed, 78% are singletons. The sequence was collected from a woman in her forties in good health and CMV-seronegative. The sequenced material came from PBMCs.

CDR3: CSGGQGLGDTEAFF. The CDR3 DNA follows: TGCAGCGGGGGACAGGGACTGGGGGACACTGAAGCTTTCTTT. V gene TRBV29-1 combines with J gene TRBJ1-1; TRBD1 matches at 9 bases. CDR3 size: 14 residues. Germline trimming cut 7 bases from V and 3 bases from J; bases unmatched to any gene: 9. CDR1 and CDR2 (germline): SQVTM, ANQGSEA.